Following are 32 T cell receptor beta chains from one sample sequenced in a study of T cells in localized non-small cell lung cancer. Using immunoSEQ multiplex PCR, the repertoire was profiled, and TCRdb retains in-frame clones only, with some absent. Seen here are tens of thousands of clones, over 60% observed once, and the top ten hold about 19%. The sequenced sample was PBMCs, obtained before any cancer treatment. The origin of the receptors is a man aged 35 to 70 with stage II squamous cell lung carcinoma.

The J gene is TRBJ2-7, the V gene TRBV10-3; the match to TRBD1 covers 8 bases. In germline, CDR1 is ENHRY, CDR2 SYGVKD. The junction had 5 bases not matched to a gene; V was cut back by 5 bases and J by 5 bases. This CDR3 is built from 13 residues. In DNA form, the CDR3 reads TGTGCCATCAGTAAGGACAGGGACAACGAGCAGTACTTC. It encodes CAISKDRDNEQYF.

This clone showed up just once. The rearrangement uses TRBV10-3 and TRBJ1-5; TRBD1 might be the D (5 bases). Germline V gives CDR1 ENHRY, CDR2 SYGVKD. The CDR3 extends over 14 amino acids. Trimming took off 2 bases at V and 9 bases at J, with 14 bases between the two ends. CDR3 residues: CAISERAGRTPQHF. In DNA form, the CDR3 reads TGTGCCATCAGTGAGCGTGCGGGGCGGACGCCCCAGCATTTT.

This chain uses TRBV6-1 with TRBJ1-3, with D perhaps matching TRBD1 (6 bases). The CDR3 covers 14 residues. From germline, CDR1 is MNHNS and CDR2 SASEGT. Trimming removed 1 base at V and 4 bases at J, with 8 bases between. The CDR3 DNA follows: TGTGCCAGCAGTGAAGGCAGGGGAGGAAACACCATATATTTT. This codes for CASSEGRGGNTIYF.

The V call is TRBV11-2, the J call TRBJ2-2; 8 bases agree with TRBD2. V trimming: 3 bases; J trimming: 1 base; junction bases outside the gene matches: 13. Germline V gene data show CDR1 as SGHAT and CDR2 as FQNNGV. The CDR3 is made up of 19 amino acids. The CDR3 DNA sequence: TGTGCCAGCAGCTTGGGAAGGGGTAGGACTAGCAAGAACACCGGGGAGCTGTTTTTT. Its protein is CASSLGRGRTSKNTGELFF.

The DNA of the CDR3 is TGTGCCACCTGGGACAGATCTAACTATGGCTACACCTTC. Translating gives CATWDRSNYGYTF. The chain recombines TRBV15 with TRBJ1-2, with 7 positions matching TRBD1. The CDR3 length is 13 residues. Germline V gene sequence: CDR1 LNHNV, CDR2 YYDKDF (reference sequence). The V and J ends lost 8 bases and 0 bases, in that order; junction bases with no gene match: 3.

The chain employs TRBV19 and TRBJ2-1; 16 bases fit TRBD2. The V and J ends lost 3 bases and 5 bases, in that order; junction bases with no gene match: 4. This CDR3 has 17 residues. CDR1 is LNHDA, CDR2 SQIVND, per germline (reference sequence). As DNA, the CDR3 is TGTGCCAGTAGTATTGGGGGACTAGCGGGAGGGAACAATGAGCAGTTCTTC. This codes for CASSIGGLAGGNNEQFF. Supplemented by reference TRBV19 and TRBJ2-1, the full variable domain reads DGGITQSPKYLFRKEGQNVTLSCEQNLNHDAMYWYRQDPGQGLRLIYYSQIVNDFQKGDIAEGYSVSREKKESFPLTVTSAQKNPTAFYLCASSIGGLAGGNNEQFFGPGTRLTVL.

Only one count was recorded for this clone. This sequence joins TRBV6-1 and TRBJ1-3, with D uncertain. V lost 6 bases, J lost 0 bases, and 3 bases lay in between. Germline CDR1 is MNHNS and CDR2 is SASEGT. CDR3 length: 12 amino acids. The CDR3 DNA sequence: TGTGCCAGCAGCCTCTCTGGAAACACCATATATTTT. This gives the protein CASSLSGNTIYF.

This clone was observed once. The CDR3 protein is CASRGKVEKLFF. CDR3 DNA sequence: TGCGCCAGCAGGGGGAAAGTTGAAAAACTGTTTTTT. The rearrangement links TRBV4-1 to TRBJ1-4; D not resolved. The germline V gene encodes CDR1 MGHRA and CDR2 YSYEKL. The CDR3 contains 12 residues. Trimming pared 6 bases from V and 7 bases from J, leaving 9 bases between.

V usage is TRBV4-2 and J usage is TRBJ2-1; 13 positions match TRBD2. Germline CDR1 is LGHNA and CDR2 is YNFKEQ. This CDR3 has 15 amino acids. V lost 1 base and J lost 6; bases outside the gene matches: 0. The DNA of the CDR3 is TGTGCCAGCAGCCAAGGGACTAGCGGGGGCAATGAGCAGTTCTTC. This translates into CASSQGTSGGNEQFF.

The genes are TRBV4-1 and TRBJ2-5, with 13 nucleotides matching TRBD2. The J segment lost 5 bases and the V segment lost 4 bases, leaving 4 bases of the junction unmatched. The germline gives CDR1 MGHRA, CDR2 YSYEKL. CDR3 length: 15 amino acids. CDR3 sequence: CASSPGLAGAETQYF. DNA for the CDR3: TGCGCCAGCAGCCCCGGACTAGCGGGAGCGGAGACCCAGTACTTC.

This sequence joins TRBV5-4 and TRBJ2-4; a possible D gene is TRBD1 (6 bases). Trimming shortened V by 5 bases and J by 2 bases, and 11 bases separated the two germline ends. The CDR3 runs 14 residues. Per the germline V gene, CDR1 is SGHNT and CDR2 is YYREEE (reference sequence). The DNA of the CDR3 is TGTGCCAGCAGACCCCAGGGGACCAAAAACATTCAGTACTTC. It specifies CASRPQGTKNIQYF. The entire variable domain, with the rest obtained from reference TRBV5-4 and TRBJ2-4, is as follows: ETGVTQSPTHLIKTRGQQVTLRCSSQSGHNTVSWYQQALGQGPQFIFQYYREEENGRGNFPPRFSGLQFPNYSSELNVNALELDDSALYLCASRPQGTKNIQYFGAGTRLSVL.

The rearrangement uses TRBV7-6 and TRBJ1-4; 8 bases match TRBD1. The V and J ends lost 5 bases and 7 bases, in that order; junction bases with no gene match: 9. The CDR3 sequence is 15 residues long. The germline CDR1 and CDR2 sequences are SGHVS and FNYEAQ. The CDR3 sequence: CASSRNQGAGEKLFF. The CDR3 bases are TGTGCCAGCAGCCGTAATCAGGGGGCAGGTGAAAAACTGTTTTTT.

The rearrangement joins TRBV5-4 to TRBJ2-5; TRBD2 might be the D (6 bases). The length of the CDR3 is 16 residues. Germline lookup yields CDR1 SGHNT and CDR2 YYREEE (reference sequence). V lost 4 bases to trimming and J lost 5 bases, with 21 bases between them. In DNA, the CDR3 is TGTGCCAGCAGCCCTCCCGGCCAGGAGGGGCAGGAGACCCAGTACTTC. The encoded protein is CASSPPGQEGQETQYF.

DNA for the CDR3: TGTGCCAGCAGTAGGACGACTTCCACTGAAGCTTTCTTT. As protein: CASSRTTSTEAFF. The chain carries TRBV6-5 and TRBJ1-1; D is undetermined. The CDR3 spans 13 residues. Trimming stripped 5 bases from V and 4 bases from J, with 11 bases between. Germline assignment: CDR1 MNHEY and CDR2 SVGAGI.

This sequence joins TRBV14 and TRBJ1-2, with unresolved D. Per the germline V gene, CDR1 is SGHDN and CDR2 is FVKESK. The CDR3 runs to 12 residues. The ends were cut back, 4 bases at V and 4 bases at J, with 7 bases in the middle. CDR3 sequence reads: CASSPDGYGYTF. The CDR3 bases are TGTGCCAGCAGCCCGGACGGCTATGGCTACACCTTC. Combining the CDR3 with reference TRBV14 and TRBJ1-2 gives the whole variable domain EAGVTQFPSHSVIEKGQTVTLRCDPISGHDNLYWYRRVMGKEIKFLLHFVKESKQDESGMPNNRFLAERTGGTYSTLKVQPAELEDSGVYFCASSPDGYGYTFGSGTRLTVV.

The chain has TRBV19 and TRBJ2-7; possible D gene TRBD2, 7 bases. The CDR3 is 15 amino acids. V lost 6 bases, J lost 7 bases, and 22 bases lay in between. Germline loops: CDR1 LNHDA, CDR2 SQIVND (reference sequence). As DNA, the CDR3 is TGTGCCAGTAGCCGGTCGGGGGCGGGAGTTGTTGAGCAGTACTTC. Its protein product is CASSRSGAGVVEQYF.

This clone was observed once. This chain links TRBV2 with TRBJ1-1; 8 nucleotides agree with TRBD1. Per the germline V gene, CDR1 is SNHLY and CDR2 is FYNNEI. The V gene end was trimmed by 7 bases and the J gene end by 2 bases; junction bases not matched to a gene: 9. The CDR3 covers 15 residues. The CDR3 DNA is TGTGCCAGCATGCCCGACAGGGGAAAAAACACTGAAGCTTTCTTT. Translated: CASMPDRGKNTEAFF. The full variable domain, its missing parts supplied by reference TRBV2 and TRBJ1-1, is EPEVTQTPSHQVTQMGQEVILRCVPISNHLYFYWYRQILGQKVEFLVSFYNNEISEKSEIFDDQFSVERPDGSNFTLKIRSTKLEDSAMYFCASMPDRGKNTEAFFGQGTRLTVV.

The sample holds one count of this clone. The J gene is TRBJ2-4, the V gene TRBV7-9; TRBD2 matches 10 bases. Germline values: CDR1 SEHNR, CDR2 FQNEAQ (reference sequence). The CDR3 has 17 amino acids. V lost 1 base to trimming and J lost 1 base; unmatched junction nucleotides: 4. The CDR3 spells CASSLGDSGRAKNIQYF. The CDR3 DNA reads as TGTGCCAGCAGCTTAGGGGATAGCGGGAGGGCCAAAAACATTCAGTACTTC.

The chain links TRBV18 to TRBJ1-2, with a weak D call TRBD1 (6 bases). Germline CDR1 KGHSH, CDR2 LQKENI. V lost 6 bases and J 3 bases, leaving 11 bases between the germline ends. This CDR3 contains 13 residues. Here the CDR3 reads CASSPGADYGYTF. As DNA, the CDR3 is TGTGCCAGCTCCCCAGGGGCTGACTATGGCTACACCTTC.

The genes are TRBV7-2 and TRBJ1-2, with D perhaps TRBD1 (5 bases). V lost 5 bases, J lost 7 bases, and 17 bases lay in between. CDR1 and CDR2 (germline): SGHTA, FQGNSA. The CDR3 runs 14 residues. CDR3 nucleotides: TGTGCCAGCAGCCCCTTCCCGAGGGACCCTGGCTACACCTTC. The encoded protein is CASSPFPRDPGYTF.

This clone showed up many times. This chain connects TRBV19 to TRBJ1-5; a weak D match, TRBD1 (6 bases). This CDR3 is 16 amino acids long. Between the trimmed V and J ends, which lost 3 bases and 0 bases, there was a span of 12 bases. Germline CDR1 reads LNHDA; CDR2 reads SQIVND (reference sequence). CDR3 loop: CASSMGGPASNQPQHF. CDR3 nucleotides: TGTGCCAGTAGTATGGGGGGGCCGGCTAGCAATCAGCCCCAGCATTTT.

V is TRBV7-6 and J is TRBJ1-4; TRBD1 agrees at 9 bases. Germline V gene sequence: CDR1 SGHVS, CDR2 FNYEAQ. The V gene end was trimmed by 6 bases and the J gene end by 7 bases; junction bases not matched to a gene: 9. The length of the CDR3 is 15 residues. The CDR3 bases are TGTGCCAGCAGTTTGGGACAGGGTTTGGGTGAAAAACTGTTTTTT. It codes for CASSLGQGLGEKLFF.

The rearrangement links TRBV7-8 to TRBJ1-2, with 9 bases matching TRBD1. The junction had 7 bases not matched to a gene; V was cut back by 5 bases and J by 6 bases. This CDR3 has 14 amino acids. Germline V gene sequence: CDR1 SGHVS, CDR2 FQNEAQ. The CDR3 bases are TGTGCCAGCAGCCTCGGGACAGGGAACGATGGCTACACCTTC. Translation gives CASSLGTGNDGYTF.

The V call is TRBV19, the J call TRBJ1-2; D remains unclear. V lost 6 bases to trimming and J lost 4 bases, with 9 bases between them. Per germline, CDR1 LNHDA and CDR2 SQIVND (reference sequence). This CDR3 is 12 amino acids long. The CDR3 DNA follows: TGTGCCAGTAGCTCGGACGGCTATGGCTACACCTTC. Its translation is CASSSDGYGYTF.

The genes are TRBV5-4 and TRBJ1-1; D might be TRBD1 (6 bases). Germline CDR1 and CDR2: SGHNT and YYREEE (reference sequence). V dropped 3 bases and J dropped 5 bases, with 20 bases sitting between them. CDR3 length: 16 residues. CDR3 DNA sequence: TGTGCCAGCAGCTCCCATCCGGGGGCGATTGGGACTGAAGCTTTCTTT. Its protein product is CASSSHPGAIGTEAFF.

This chain uses TRBV6-1 with TRBJ2-7; possible D gene TRBD1, 7 bases. Between the trimmed V and J ends, which lost 11 bases and 6 bases, there was a span of 23 bases. The CDR3 contains 14 residues. CDR1 is MNHNS and CDR2 is SASEGT in the germline V gene. CDR3 in DNA: TGTGCCGGCAATAAGGCGGGGACAGTTGGCGAGCAGTACTTC. Translation gives CAGNKAGTVGEQYF.

This chain connects TRBV2 to TRBJ1-1; perhaps TRBD1 as D (6 bases). The CDR3 contains 14 residues. Germline-derived CDR1 and CDR2 are SNHLY and FYNNEI. Trimming took 10 bases from V and 3 from J, leaving 18 bases between them. CDR3 protein: CATRRETGYTEAFF. The CDR3, as DNA: TGTGCCACCAGAAGAGAGACAGGCTACACTGAAGCTTTCTTT. The full variable domain, completed using reference TRBV2 and TRBJ1-1, is EPEVTQTPSHQVTQMGQEVILRCVPISNHLYFYWYRQILGQKVEFLVSFYNNEISEKSEIFDDQFSVERPDGSNFTLKIRSTKLEDSAMYFCATRRETGYTEAFFGQGTRLTVV.

In its sample, this clone was seen once. This chain joins TRBV5-6 and TRBJ1-5; D gene unclear. V lost 6 bases, J lost 3 bases, and 13 bases lay in between. The CDR3 contains 14 residues. Germline V gene lookup returns CDR1 SGHDT and CDR2 YYEEEE. The CDR3 here is CASTLGLLNQPQHF. The CDR3 DNA follows: TGTGCCAGCACCCTGGGCCTTCTCAATCAGCCCCAGCATTTT. Full variable domain (remainder filled in from reference TRBV5-6 and TRBJ1-5): DAGVTQSPTHLIKTRGQQVTLRCSPKSGHDTVSWYQQALGQGPQFIFQYYEEEERQRGNFPDRFSGHQFPNYSSELNVNALLLGDSALYLCASTLGLLNQPQHFGDGTRLSIL.

This clone was seen just once. This chain uses TRBV7-6 with TRBJ2-1, with TRBD2 as a possible D gene (7 bases). Trimming left V 5 bases short and J 14 bases short, with 22 bases between. The germline V gene encodes CDR1 SGHVS and CDR2 FNYEAQ. The CDR3 loop spans 14 amino acids. CDR3 DNA: TGTGCCAGCAGCCCCCGGGACAACATCGCGGGGGAGTTCTTC. Translation: CASSPRDNIAGEFF.

The CDR3 DNA is TGTGCCAGTAGACTAGCGGGTTACAATGAGCAGTTCTTC. Amino acids: CASRLAGYNEQFF. The chain couples TRBV19 to TRBJ2-1; TRBD2 agrees at 9 bases. Germline assignment: CDR1 LNHDA and CDR2 SQIVND (reference sequence). V gave up 6 bases and J gave up 4 bases; unmatched junction bases: 1. The CDR3 is made up of 13 amino acids. The full variable domain, its missing parts supplied by reference TRBV19 and TRBJ2-1, is DGGITQSPKYLFRKEGQNVTLSCEQNLNHDAMYWYRQDPGQGLRLIYYSQIVNDFQKGDIAEGYSVSREKKESFPLTVTSAQKNPTAFYLCASRLAGYNEQFFGPGTRLTVL.

The chain links TRBV19 to TRBJ1-4; possible D gene TRBD1, 5 bases. Germline V CDR1 and CDR2: LNHDA, SQIVND (reference sequence). CDR3 length: 15 residues. Trimming shortened V by 3 bases and J by 8 bases, and 16 bases separated the two germline ends. CDR3 amino acids: CASSMAGGAGEKLFF. The CDR3 bases are TGTGCCAGTAGTATGGCCGGAGGGGCCGGGGAAAAACTGTTTTTT.

The V call is TRBV5-5, the J call TRBJ1-2; D call uncertain. The CDR3 is 14 amino acids. CDR1 and CDR2 from the germline V gene are SGHKS and YYEKEE (reference sequence). The V and J ends lost 4 bases and 2 bases respectively, with 12 bases between them. CDR3 nucleotides: TGTGCCAGCAGCCCTTGGCAGACCAACTATGGCTACACCTTC. The encoded protein is CASSPWQTNYGYTF. Supplemented by reference TRBV5-5 and TRBJ1-2, the full variable domain reads DAGVTQSPTHLIKTRGQQVTLRCSPISGHKSVSWYQQVLGQGPQFIFQYYEKEERGRGNFPDRFSARQFPNYSSELNVNALLLGDSALYLCASSPWQTNYGYTFGSGTRLTVV.